The 26 T cell receptor beta chains listed next were all sequenced from one sample in a study of control samples from healthy donors and cancer patients. Some clones are missing from TCRdb's copy, which holds only in-frame ones; the method was immunoSEQ multiplex PCR. The sample has over 70,000 clones, around nine tenths seen once. The sequenced sample consisted of PBMCs. Source of these receptors: a woman in her forties or fifties with colorectal cancer.

This clone was counted a single time. This sequence joins TRBV20-1 and TRBJ1-1; D remains ambiguous. The CDR3 sequence is 13 residues long. The V and J ends lost 3 bases and 1 base respectively, with 9 bases between them. In germline, CDR1 is DFQATT, CDR2 SNEGSKA (reference sequence). CDR3 amino acids: CSASGPSNTEAFF. In DNA form, the CDR3 reads TGCAGTGCTAGTGGCCCATCGAACACTGAAGCTTTCTTT.

On this clone itself: Other DNA sequences in the sample encode the same CDR3. This sequence joins TRBV28 and TRBJ1-5; 9 bases align to TRBD1. This CDR3 region has 12 residues. CDR1 is MDHEN, CDR2 SYDVKM, per germline. With 7 bases clipped from V and 7 bases from J, the junction kept 2 bases outside the gene matches. This chain's CDR3 is CASTTGGQPQHF. Here the CDR3 DNA reads TGTGCCAGCACCACAGGGGGCCAGCCCCAGCATTTT.

This clone was found once. The rearrangement links TRBV7-2 to TRBJ1-2, with TRBD1 matching 10 bases. The CDR3 is 15 residues long. Unmatched junction bases numbered 8, after V lost 5 bases and J lost 5 bases. Germline assignment: CDR1 SGHTA and CDR2 FQGNSA. The CDR3 sequence is CASSPTGGAQYGYTF. The CDR3 nucleotides are TGTGCCAGCAGCCCGACAGGGGGCGCACAATATGGCTACACCTTC.

This clone was seen a single time. The DNA of the CDR3 is TGTGCCAGTAGTTTAAACGGATTCTCTGGAAACACCATATATTTT. Translation: CASSLNGFSGNTIYF. The genes are TRBV19 and TRBJ1-3; D not certain. The V end was cut by 5 bases, the J end by 0 bases, with 11 bases between. There are 15 residues in the CDR3. Looked up from germline, CDR1 is LNHDA and CDR2 is SQIVND (reference sequence).

The gene calls are TRBV5-1 and TRBJ1-1; D uncertain. Germline CDR1 reads SGHRS; CDR2 reads YFSETQ. V lost 4 bases and J 4 bases, leaving 20 bases between the germline ends. This CDR3 is built from 16 residues. The CDR3 spells CASSPQHSRGSTEAFF. The CDR3 DNA is TGCGCCAGCAGCCCTCAGCACAGTCGGGGTTCCACTGAAGCTTTCTTT.

This chain links TRBV7-2 with TRBJ2-5; D is possibly TRBD2 (7 bases). Per germline, CDR1 SGHTA and CDR2 FQGNSA. V gave up 2 bases and J gave up 8 bases, with 15 bases separating them. The CDR3 has 14 amino acids. CDR3 region: CASSLMGGQGTQYF. The CDR3 coding sequence is TGTGCCAGCAGCTTAATGGGGGGGCAAGGAACCCAGTACTTC.

Regarding this clone: Other DNA sequences in this specimen translate into the identical CDR3. The CDR3, as DNA: TGCGCCAGCAGCCCCACAGGGGGGTATGGCTACACCTTC. Translated: CASSPTGGYGYTF. The V and J genes are TRBV4-3 and TRBJ1-2; 8 bases are shared with TRBD1. Trimming took 4 bases from V and 5 from J; bases not matched to a gene: 3. Germline CDR1 LGHNA, CDR2 YSLEER. The CDR3 runs 13 residues.

The chain uses TRBV19 and TRBJ2-5; D possibly corresponds to TRBD2 (5 bases). V lost 1 base to trimming and J lost 4 bases, with 10 bases between them. The CDR3 is 14 amino acids. Germline V gives CDR1 LNHDA, CDR2 SQIVND (reference sequence). CDR3 region: CASSIGPGRETQYF. The CDR3 DNA sequence: TGTGCCAGTAGTATAGGGCCGGGAAGAGAGACCCAGTACTTC. The complete variable domain, with remaining parts taken from reference TRBV19 and TRBJ2-5, reads DGGITQSPKYLFRKEGQNVTLSCEQNLNHDAMYWYRQDPGQGLRLIYYSQIVNDFQKGDIAEGYSVSREKKESFPLTVTSAQKNPTAFYLCASSIGPGRETQYFGPGTRLLVL.

This rearrangement joins TRBV7-2 to TRBJ2-1; 9 bases fit TRBD2. Germline V gene lookup returns CDR1 SGHTA and CDR2 FQGNSA. Trimming cost V 7 bases and J 6 bases; bases outside gene matches: 7. The CDR3 loop spans 14 amino acids. The CDR3 sequence is CASNPGGLANEQFF. Here the CDR3 DNA reads TGTGCCAGCAACCCAGGGGGACTAGCCAATGAGCAGTTCTTC.

The chain links TRBV3-1 (or the pseudogene TRBV3-2) to TRBJ1-6; D is unclear. The CDR3 is 15 amino acids. Trimming stripped 6 bases from V and 2 bases from J, with 11 bases between. Per germline, CDR1 LGHDT and CDR2 YNNKEL (reference sequence). CDR3 DNA: TGTGCCAGCAGATGGAGCGGGGCCTATAATTCACCCCTCCACTTT. Translating gives CASRWSGAYNSPLHF.

The chain employs TRBV4-1 and TRBJ2-2, with D unresolved. Between the trimmed V and J ends, which lost 1 base and 0 bases, there was a span of 15 bases. This CDR3 is 18 amino acids long. Looked up from germline, CDR1 is MGHRA and CDR2 is YSYEKL. The CDR3: CASSQGPVELPNTGELFF. CDR3 coding DNA: TGCGCCAGCAGCCAAGGGCCGGTGGAACTGCCGAACACCGGGGAGCTGTTTTTT.

The chain couples TRBV5-1 to TRBJ2-1; possible D gene TRBD1, 5 bases. V was cut by 0 bases and J by 6 bases, with 7 bases left in between. The CDR3 has 13 residues. CDR1 is SGHRS, CDR2 YFSETQ, per germline. CDR3 coding DNA: TGCGCCAGCAGCTTGGGACAGCCCAATGAGCAGTTCTTC. As protein: CASSLGQPNEQFF.

The rearrangement links TRBV3-1 (or the pseudogene TRBV3-2) to TRBJ1-1, with D unclear. Deletions cut 6 bases from V and 10 bases from J, with 12 bases between. Germline CDR1 and CDR2: LGHDT and YNNKEL (reference sequence). CDR3 length: 11 residues. This chain's CDR3 is CASSLMNVAFF. In DNA form, the CDR3 reads TGTGCCAGCAGTCTCATGAACGTAGCTTTCTTT.

This chain joins TRBV6-1 and TRBJ1-5; the match to TRBD1 covers 8 bases. CDR1 is MNHNS and CDR2 is SASEGT in the germline V gene. The CDR3 has 15 amino acids. J lost 7 bases, V lost 3 bases, and 8 bases had no gene match. Here the CDR3 DNA reads TGTGCCAGCAGTGATCAGACAGGGGCTGGGCAGCCCCAGCATTTT. It specifies CASSDQTGAGQPQHF.

CDR3 protein: CASSRDSGTDTQYF. As DNA, the CDR3 is TGTGCCAGTAGCCGGGACTCCGGCACAGATACGCAGTATTTT. The chain couples TRBV19 to TRBJ2-3, with D maybe TRBD2 (6 bases). CDR1 is LNHDA and CDR2 is SQIVND in the germline V gene (reference sequence). V was clipped by 6 bases and J by 1 base, with 11 bases between them. The CDR3 consists of 14 residues.

The V call is TRBV29-1, the J call TRBJ1-1; 7 positions match TRBD1. V trimming: 4 bases; J trimming: 4 bases; junction bases outside the gene matches: 6. CDR1 is SQVTM, CDR2 ANQGSEA, per germline. CDR3 length equals 13 residues. The CDR3 spells CSVVGGAFTEAFF. In DNA, the CDR3 is TGCAGCGTTGTAGGGGGCGCTTTCACTGAAGCTTTCTTT.

The chain joins TRBV24-1 to TRBJ2-3; 9 bases agree with TRBD2. There are 14 residues in the CDR3. The germline gives CDR1 KGHDR, CDR2 SFDVKD. The trim removed 5 bases at V and 7 bases at J, leaving 6 bases unmatched. CDR3 coding DNA: TGTGCCACCAGTGGCGCGGGGGGGCGGAATACGCAGTATTTT. Amino acid sequence: CATSGAGGRNTQYF.

The V and J genes are TRBV6-5 and TRBJ2-5; D remains unclear. The V gene's germline CDR1 is MNHEY and CDR2 SVGAGI. There are 14 residues in the CDR3. V was shortened by 0 bases and J by 1 base, with 6 bases between the two germline ends. For the CDR3, the DNA is TGTGCCAGCAGTTACTCGCGGATCCAAGAGACCCAGTACTTC. Protein product: CASSYSRIQETQYF.

This clone was recorded a few times. The CDR3 DNA reads TGTGCCAGCAGCCCAACAGGGGGGAGCTCCTACGAGCAGTACGTC. Its translation is CASSPTGGSSYEQYV. The chain joins TRBV5-6 to TRBJ2-7; TRBD1 matches at 8 bases. Per the germline V gene, CDR1 is SGHDT and CDR2 is YYEEEE. With V trimmed by 4 bases and J by 0 bases, 6 bases remained unmatched. The CDR3 runs 15 residues.

The J gene is TRBJ2-4, the V gene TRBV7-8; D gene ambiguous. V was cut by 3 bases and J by 5 bases, with 8 bases left in between. The CDR3 length is 13 residues. The germline V gene has CDR1 SGHVS and CDR2 FQNEAQ. This CDR3 reads CASSFGLENIQYF. CDR3 nucleotides: TGTGCCAGCAGCTTCGGGCTGGAAAACATTCAGTACTTC.

The chain combines TRBV6-6 with TRBJ2-6; tentative D call: TRBD2 (5 bases). The CDR3 loop spans 15 amino acids. Per germline, CDR1 MNHNY and CDR2 SVGAGI (reference sequence). Trimming took off 2 bases at V and 2 bases at J, with 7 bases between the two ends. CDR3 in amino acids: CASSYEAAGANVLTF. For the CDR3, the DNA is TGTGCCAGCAGTTACGAAGCGGCTGGGGCCAACGTCCTGACTTTC.

The chain employs TRBV28 and TRBJ2-6; D might be TRBD1 (6 bases). The V end lost 6 bases, the J end lost 0 bases, and 9 bases lay between the germline ends. CDR1 and CDR2 (germline): MDHEN, SYDVKM. The CDR3 totals 15 residues. The DNA of the CDR3 is TGTGCCAGCAGCCCGACAGGCTCTGGGGCCAACGTCCTGACTTTC. Translation: CASSPTGSGANVLTF.

The rearrangement joins TRBV27 to TRBJ1-5; D is unresolved. The CDR3 sequence is 16 residues long. Looked up from germline, CDR1 is MNHEY and CDR2 is SMNVEV (reference sequence). V lost 5 bases and J lost 6, with 20 bases in between. The DNA for the CDR3 is TGTGCCAGCAGTAGACATTTTCGTGAGGATCGTCAGCCCCAGCATTTT. This translates into CASSRHFREDRQPQHF.

The chain has TRBV28 and TRBJ2-1; 9 bases map to TRBD2. Unmatched junction bases numbered 16, after V lost 5 bases and J lost 5 bases. Germline assignment: CDR1 MDHEN and CDR2 SYDVKM. CDR3 length equals 18 residues. The CDR3 reads CASSRGVAGGLWDNEQFF. For the CDR3, the DNA is TGTGCCAGCAGTCGCGGGGTGGCGGGGGGGCTATGGGACAATGAGCAGTTCTTC.

The chain has TRBV7-9 and TRBJ1-2, with 7 positions matching TRBD1. Trimming removed 5 bases from V and 2 bases from J; junction bases left unmatched: 8. Per germline, CDR1 SEHNR and CDR2 FQNEAQ (reference sequence). CDR3 length: 15 residues. The CDR3 coding sequence is TGTGCCAGCAGCAAGTCCGGGACAGACAACTATGGCTACACCTTC. Encoded protein: CASSKSGTDNYGYTF.

The rearrangement links TRBV18 to TRBJ1-2; unclear D gene. Per the germline V gene, CDR1 is KGHSH and CDR2 is LQKENI. Trimming took off 3 bases at V and 7 bases at J, with 15 bases between the two ends. The CDR3 sequence is 14 residues long. CDR3 sequence reads: CASSPVGRVSGYTF. CDR3 sequence (DNA): TGTGCCAGCTCACCCGTGGGGAGAGTATCTGGCTACACCTTC.